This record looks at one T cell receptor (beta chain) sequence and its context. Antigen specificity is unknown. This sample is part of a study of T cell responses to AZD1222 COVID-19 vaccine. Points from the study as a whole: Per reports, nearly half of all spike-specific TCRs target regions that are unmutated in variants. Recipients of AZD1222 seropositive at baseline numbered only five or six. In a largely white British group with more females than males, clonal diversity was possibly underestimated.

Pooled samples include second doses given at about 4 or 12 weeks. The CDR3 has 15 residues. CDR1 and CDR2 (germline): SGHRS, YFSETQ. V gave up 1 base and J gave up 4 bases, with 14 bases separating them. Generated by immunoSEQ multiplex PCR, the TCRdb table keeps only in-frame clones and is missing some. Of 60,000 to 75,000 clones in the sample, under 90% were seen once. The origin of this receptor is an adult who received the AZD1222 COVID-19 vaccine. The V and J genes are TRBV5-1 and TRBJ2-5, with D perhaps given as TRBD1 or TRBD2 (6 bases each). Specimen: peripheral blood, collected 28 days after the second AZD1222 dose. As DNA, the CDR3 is TGCGCCAGCAGCTTGCGCCTGGGGGGCGGAGAGACCCAGTACTTC. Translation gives CASSLRLGGGETQYF.